This T cell receptor (beta chain) emerged from a study of response to subunit inactivated influenza vaccine. Broader study findings: The authors suggested that few new T cells are recruited per seasonal influenza vaccination.

There are a few counts of this clonotype. The antigen is unknown. Per the germline V gene, CDR1 is SQVTM and CDR2 is ANQGSEA. This CDR3 region has 15 residues. V gave up 4 bases and J gave up 5 bases; unmatched junction bases: 8. From the RT-PCR reads, TCRdb called clonotypes with MiXCR, one entry per CDR3 protein. Of over 150,000 distinct CDR3 sequences listed, roughly a tenth were seen once; the top ten hold approximately 13%. The receptor comes from a man aged 50-60 years who received an inactivated influenza vaccine. The chain combines TRBV29-1 with TRBJ2-2; 9 bases map to TRBD1. The starting material was non-naive T cells sorted from PBMCs, obtained about 6 weeks after vaccination. The CDR3 protein is CSVANGQGRTGELFF. In DNA form, the CDR3 reads TGCAGCGTTGCAAACGGACAGGGGAGGACCGGGGAGCTGTTTTTT.